These 29 T cell receptor beta chains came from one sample sequenced in a study of OX40 agonist ivuxolimab in advanced cancers. Here immunoSEQ multiplex PCR was the method, and the copy in TCRdb shows in-frame clones only, minus some. Of around 76,000 clones in the sample, 85% to 90% are singletons; the top ten hold 8%. Sequencing was performed on CD4+ or CD8+ T cells sorted from blood, taken in a trial of the OX40 agonist ivuxolimab. These receptors originate from an adult with an advanced solid tumor such as melanoma, head and neck, liver or kidney cancer.

The chain uses TRBV5-1 and TRBJ1-1; D might be TRBD1 (6 bases). Trimming took off 5 bases at V and 6 bases at J, with 11 bases between the two ends. Germline assignment: CDR1 SGHRS and CDR2 YFSETQ. The CDR3 extends over 12 amino acids. CDR3 amino acids: CASSPQGPEAFF. DNA for the CDR3: TGCGCCAGCAGTCCACAGGGTCCTGAAGCTTTCTTT.

Here the CDR3 reads CASSPLRDRGIAAFF. CDR3 bases: TGTGCCAGCAGCCCACTCCGGGACAGAGGAATCGCAGCTTTCTTT. The rearrangement links TRBV6-6 to TRBJ1-1; 7 bases match TRBD1. Germline CDR1 is MNHNY and CDR2 is SVGAGI (reference sequence). The CDR3 length is 15 residues. V shed 6 bases and J 10 bases; nucleotides not matched to a gene: 17.

This clone has just a few counts. This chain joins TRBV7-8 and TRBJ2-5, with a tentative D call TRBD2 (6 bases). The V gene's germline CDR1 is SGHVS and CDR2 FQNEAQ. V lost 3 bases, J lost 10 bases, and 15 bases lay in between. The CDR3 spans 13 residues. The CDR3 coding sequence is TGTGCCAGCAGCTTCGCGGGGCGTCGGAGCCAGTACTTC. It yields the protein CASSFAGRRSQYF.

This clone was counted a single time. The chain joins TRBV10-2 to TRBJ2-1; 9 bases are a match to TRBD2. Germline values: CDR1 WSHSY, CDR2 SAAADI. Germline trimming cut 3 bases from V and 9 bases from J; bases unmatched to any gene: 9. The CDR3 runs 15 residues. The CDR3 spells CASSEVSGRSGEQFF. The DNA of the CDR3 is TGCGCCAGCAGTGAAGTTAGCGGGAGATCGGGTGAGCAGTTCTTC.

This clone was found once. This rearrangement joins TRBV7-9 to TRBJ2-7; D is possibly TRBD2 (5 bases). Germline V gives CDR1 SEHNR, CDR2 FQNEAQ (reference sequence). V was shortened by 5 bases and J by 5 bases, with 16 bases between the two germline ends. CDR3 length: 14 amino acids. The CDR3 is CASSQRAGWNEQYF. For the CDR3, the DNA is TGTGCCAGCAGCCAGCGCGCGGGCTGGAACGAGCAGTACTTC.

This clone was recorded once. The chain couples TRBV27 to TRBJ2-6, with a tentative D call TRBD1 (6 bases). Germline V CDR1 and CDR2: MNHEY, SMNVEV (reference sequence). Trimming pared 5 bases from V and 4 bases from J, leaving 12 bases between. This CDR3 is built from 15 residues. The CDR3 bases are TGTGCCAGCAGTATCCACAGGGTCGGGGCCAACGTCCTGACTTTC. Protein sequence: CASSIHRVGANVLTF. Using reference TRBV27 and TRBJ2-6 for the parts outside the CDR3, the full variable domain is EAQVTQNPRYLITVTGKKLTVTCSQNMNHEYMSWYRQDPGLGLRQIYYSMNVEVTDKGDVPEGYKVSRKEKRNFPLILESPSPNQTSLYFCASSIHRVGANVLTFGAGSRLTVL.

CDR3 bases: TGTGCCAGCAGCTTAGCGCGGGACAGGGGGCGAACTGAAGCTTTCTTT. As protein: CASSLARDRGRTEAFF. This rearrangement joins TRBV7-8 to TRBJ1-1; the match to TRBD1 covers 12 bases. The length of the CDR3 is 16 residues. V trimming: 0 bases; J trimming: 5 bases; junction bases outside the gene matches: 4. CDR1 and CDR2 from the germline V gene are SGHVS and FQNEAQ.

This chain links TRBV5-6 with TRBJ2-3; D may be TRBD1 (5 bases). Germline V gene sequence: CDR1 SGHDT, CDR2 YYEEEE. This CDR3 is 17 amino acids long. Trimming removed 1 base at V and 1 base at J, with 16 bases between. The CDR3 spells CASSLLAGLTGTDTQYF. Here the CDR3 DNA reads TGTGCCAGCAGCTTGTTAGCAGGGTTAACGGGCACAGATACGCAGTATTTT.

This chain connects TRBV27 to TRBJ1-2, with 7 bases identical to TRBD1. Germline values: CDR1 MNHEY, CDR2 SMNVEV (reference sequence). The CDR3 loop spans 17 amino acids. Unmatched junction bases numbered 17, after V lost 4 bases and J lost 6 bases. The CDR3 region is CASSSYIRDKGADGYTF. The CDR3, as DNA: TGTGCCAGCAGTTCTTATATACGCGATAAGGGGGCGGATGGCTACACCTTC.

This clone has just one count. The chain uses TRBV27 and TRBJ2-3; tentatively, D is TRBD2 (6 bases). CDR1 and CDR2 from the germline V gene are MNHEY and SMNVEV (reference sequence). The V and J ends lost 6 bases and 4 bases respectively, with 20 bases between them. The CDR3 contains 16 residues. The CDR3 region is CASSLRGRPGADTQYF. CDR3 DNA: TGTGCCAGCAGCCTCCGGGGGAGGCCCGGCGCAGATACGCAGTATTTT.

V and J are TRBV4-1 and TRBJ2-4; TRBD1 matches at 7 bases. The germline V gene has CDR1 MGHRA and CDR2 YSYEKL. The CDR3 has 17 residues. The trim removed 1 base at V and 8 bases at J, leaving 14 bases unmatched. CDR3 sequence: CASSQGQSAGGTHIQYF. The CDR3 DNA sequence: TGCGCCAGCAGCCAAGGCCAGTCTGCAGGGGGAACCCACATTCAGTACTTC.

The rearrangement uses TRBV28 and TRBJ2-7; maybe TRBD2 (5 bases). V lost 2 bases, J lost 3 bases, and 14 bases lay in between. This CDR3 region has 15 residues. Germline loops: CDR1 MDHEN, CDR2 SYDVKM. CDR3: CASSLAQLGNYEQYF. The CDR3, as DNA: TGTGCCAGCAGTTTAGCCCAACTAGGAAACTACGAGCAGTACTTC.

The CDR3 bases are TGTGCCAGCTCACCTTACCAGCGGGGGGCACTCCAAGAGACCCAGTACTTC. This translates into CASSPYQRGALQETQYF. The chain carries TRBV18 and TRBJ2-5; TRBD2 agrees at 9 bases. Per germline, CDR1 KGHSH and CDR2 LQKENI. Trimming at V came to 3 bases and at J to 1 base, leaving 9 bases not matched to a gene. This CDR3 is built from 17 residues.

The V gene is TRBV25-1, the J gene TRBJ2-1; 9 bases are shared with TRBD2. Germline lookup yields CDR1 MGHDK and CDR2 SYGVNS. V trimming: 4 bases; J trimming: 3 bases; junction bases outside the gene matches: 4. The length of the CDR3 is 15 residues. Here the CDR3 reads CASSGRTSVYNEQFF. CDR3 nucleotide sequence: TGTGCCAGCAGTGGCCGGACTAGCGTCTACAATGAGCAGTTCTTC. The variable domain in full, with the rest retrieved from reference TRBV25-1 and TRBJ2-1, is EADIYQTPRYLVIGTGKKITLECSQTMGHDKMYWYQQDPGMELHLIHYSYGVNSTEKGDLSSESTVSRIRTEHFPLTLESARPSHTSQYLCASSGRTSVYNEQFFGPGTRLTVL.

The CDR3 DNA follows: TGTGCCAGCAGCTCGGGACAGGGAGGCGAGCAGTACTTC. Translation gives CASSSGQGGEQYF. The gene calls are TRBV11-3 and TRBJ2-7; TRBD1 matches 9 bases. This CDR3 region has 13 residues. With V trimmed by 4 bases and J by 6 bases, 4 bases remained unmatched. Germline values: CDR1 SGHNT, CDR2 YENEEA.

Ten or more counts support this clone. Additional DNA sequences in this sample encode the identical CDR3. The chain employs TRBV5-1 and TRBJ2-7; D not certain. Germline CDR1 is SGHRS and CDR2 is YFSETQ. Trimming pared 0 bases from V and 7 bases from J, leaving 5 bases between. The CDR3 contains 11 residues. The CDR3 DNA is TGCGCCAGCAGCTTGGGCCAGGAGCAGTACTTC. This codes for CASSLGQEQYF. Based on the CDR3 plus reference TRBV5-1 and TRBJ2-7, the full variable domain is KAGVTQTPRYLIKTRGQQVTLSCSPISGHRSVSWYQQTPGQGLQFLFEYFSETQRNKGNFPGRFSGRQFSNSRSEMNVSTLELGDSALYLCASSLGQEQYFGPGTRLTVT.

The rearrangement joins TRBV12-5 to TRBJ2-2, with 15 bases identical to TRBD2. Germline V gene data show CDR1 as LGHNT and CDR2 as FRNRAP. The CDR3 contains 20 residues. The trim removed 3 bases at V and 3 bases at J, leaving 11 bases unmatched. This CDR3 is CASGLLRTSGRAPDTGELFF. In DNA form, the CDR3 reads TGTGCTAGTGGTTTACTCAGGACTAGCGGGAGGGCCCCGGACACCGGGGAGCTGTTTTTT.

This clone was counted between two and nine times. This sequence joins TRBV5-1 and TRBJ1-2; D may be TRBD1 (5 bases). The CDR3 sequence is 16 residues long. Germline CDR1 SGHRS, CDR2 YFSETQ. The V end was cut by 0 bases, the J end by 8 bases, with 20 bases between. CDR3 loop: CASSLAMGPSPLGYTF. The CDR3 nucleotides read TGCGCCAGCAGCTTGGCCATGGGGCCTTCCCCTTTGGGCTACACCTTC.

The chain employs TRBV27 and TRBJ2-3, with 14 bases aligning to TRBD2. The germline V gene has CDR1 MNHEY and CDR2 SMNVEV (reference sequence). The CDR3 has 18 amino acids. The J segment lost 2 bases and the V segment lost 5 bases, leaving 9 bases of the junction unmatched. For the CDR3, the DNA is TGTGCCAGCAGTCCCCTGGGACTAGCGGGAGTAGACACAGATACGCAGTATTTT. Protein: CASSPLGLAGVDTDTQYF.

To note about this clone: Relative to the germline gene, one junction end is altered; a read error may explain this. J is TRBJ2-7 and V is TRBV5-1, with D unresolved. The CDR3 loop spans 11 amino acids. Germline V gene data show CDR1 as SGHRS and CDR2 as YFSETQ. DNA for the CDR3: TGCGCCAGCGGCTTGGGGTACGAGCAGTACTTC. Encoded protein: CASGLGYEQYF.

The chain is built from TRBV7-3 and TRBJ1-5; possible D gene TRBD1, 5 bases. Per germline, CDR1 SGHTA and CDR2 FQGTGA. The CDR3 has 14 amino acids. Trimming stripped 2 bases from V and 2 bases from J, with 7 bases between. The DNA of the CDR3 is TGTGCCAGCAGCTTAGGGGCCGGCAATCAGCCCCAGCATTTT. This encodes CASSLGAGNQPQHF. The complete variable domain, with remaining parts taken from reference TRBV7-3 and TRBJ1-5, reads GAGVSQTPSNKVTEKGKYVELRCDPISGHTALYWYRQSLGQGPEFLIYFQGTGAADDSGLPNDRFFAVRPEGSVSTLKIQRTERGDSAVYLCASSLGAGNQPQHFGDGTRLSIL.

This clone appeared a few times. The gene calls are TRBV13 and TRBJ2-3; 8 nucleotides agree with TRBD2. CDR1 PRHDT and CDR2 FYEKMQ come from the germline V gene (reference sequence). The CDR3 spans 16 residues. V lost 0 bases, J lost 3 bases, and 5 bases stayed unmatched. The CDR3 DNA reads as TGTGCCAGCAGCTTAGGCATCCGGGAGGGTACAGATACGCAGTATTTT. Amino acids: CASSLGIREGTDTQYF. The full variable domain, in which reference TRBV13 and TRBJ2-3 provide the parts outside the CDR3, is AAGVIQSPRHLIKEKRETATLKCYPIPRHDTVYWYQQGPGQDPQFLISFYEKMQSDKGSIPDRFSAQQFSDYHSELNMSSLELGDSALYFCASSLGIREGTDTQYFGPGTRLTVL.

Comments on this clone: At the DNA level, this CDR3 is encoded by other sequences in the same sample as well. This CDR3 is CASSPGVNTEAFF. The CDR3 DNA follows: TGTGCCAGCTCACCAGGGGTGAACACTGAAGCTTTCTTT. This chain uses TRBV18 with TRBJ1-1; D is unclear. V was shortened by 2 bases and J by 0 bases, with 4 bases between the two germline ends. The CDR3 runs 13 residues. Germline V gene data show CDR1 as KGHSH and CDR2 as LQKENI.

The chain recombines TRBV9 with TRBJ2-3; D unclear. The CDR3 sequence is 16 residues long. Germline lookup yields CDR1 SGDLS and CDR2 YYNGEE. Trimming pared 2 bases from V and 0 bases from J, leaving 13 bases between. The CDR3 loop reads CASSVEIGHSTDTQYF. The CDR3 nucleotides read TGTGCCAGCAGCGTCGAAATTGGGCATAGCACAGATACGCAGTATTTT.

The chain couples TRBV2 to TRBJ2-3; 7 bases are a match to TRBD2. The germline CDR1 and CDR2 sequences are SNHLY and FYNNEI. The CDR3 length is 16 residues. The V segment lost 5 bases and the J segment 5 bases; nucleotides outside the gene matches: 13. The CDR3 DNA reads TGTGCCAGCAGTAACCTCCGGGCGGGAGTTCGAGATACGCAGTATTTT. Amino acids: CASSNLRAGVRDTQYF. The full variable domain, with the rest looked up from reference TRBV2 and TRBJ2-3, is EPEVTQTPSHQVTQMGQEVILRCVPISNHLYFYWYRQILGQKVEFLVSFYNNEISEKSEIFDDQFSVERPDGSNFTLKIRSTKLEDSAMYFCASSNLRAGVRDTQYFGPGTRLTVL.

The chain couples TRBV5-4 to TRBJ2-2, with a weak D call TRBD2 (6 bases). Deletions cut 1 base from V and 2 bases from J, with 15 bases between. The CDR3 is 17 residues long. Germline V gene lookup returns CDR1 SGHNT and CDR2 YYREEE (reference sequence). The CDR3 sequence is CASSLPRGSTNTGELFF. The CDR3 bases are TGTGCCAGCAGCTTGCCCCGGGGGAGCACCAACACCGGGGAGCTGTTTTTT.

The rearrangement links TRBV28 to TRBJ2-4; D ambiguous. Trimming removed 2 bases from V and 3 bases from J, with 11 bases in between. This CDR3 comprises 15 residues. Germline V lookup: CDR1 MDHEN, CDR2 SYDVKM. In DNA form, the CDR3 reads TGTGCCAGCAGTTTAGAGATAGGCGACAAAAACATTCAGTACTTC. Encoded protein: CASSLEIGDKNIQYF.

The rearrangement uses TRBV9 and TRBJ2-1; D call uncertain. With 2 bases removed from V and 9 bases from J, the gap between germline ends came to 15 bases. Germline lookup yields CDR1 SGDLS and CDR2 YYNGEE. This CDR3 contains 14 residues. This CDR3 is CASSVHSPSREQFF. The CDR3 DNA follows: TGTGCCAGCAGCGTCCATAGCCCCAGCCGTGAGCAGTTCTTC.

The chain links TRBV14 to TRBJ2-7; weak D call: TRBD1 (6 bases). CDR1 and CDR2 from the germline V gene are SGHDN and FVKESK. This CDR3 is 12 amino acids long. V was pared by 4 bases and J by 7 bases, with 11 bases between. The CDR3 here is CASSPQGWEQYF. The CDR3 nucleotides read TGTGCCAGCAGCCCACAGGGTTGGGAGCAGTACTTC.